The 13 T cell receptor beta chains reported below all come from one sample, sequenced in a study of blood T cell repertoires in COVID-19. The table came from immunoSEQ multiplex PCR; TCRdb's copy has only in-frame clones and leaves some out. The sample lists some 240,000 clones; roughly four fifths were seen once. Sequenced material: peripheral blood. The receptors were sampled from a woman of 80 years or more with acute or convalescent COVID-19.

This clone was observed once. CDR3 bases: TGTGCCAGCAGACCTAGGGGGACCGTACAGGGAGCCCAGCATTTT. It encodes CASRPRGTVQGAQHF. The J gene is TRBJ1-5, the V gene TRBV28; D perhaps matches TRBD1 (6 bases). V was trimmed by 6 bases and J by 11 bases, leaving 23 bases between them. The CDR3 extends over 15 amino acids. Germline assignment: CDR1 MDHEN and CDR2 SYDVKM.

The V call is TRBV28, the J call TRBJ1-2; D might be TRBD1 (5 bases). The V gene's germline CDR1 is MDHEN and CDR2 SYDVKM. The CDR3 runs 16 residues. The ends were cut back, 1 base at V and 3 bases at J, with 15 bases in the middle. The CDR3 sequence is CASSLSGGGGHYGYTF. CDR3 sequence (DNA): TGTGCCAGCAGTTTATCTGGGGGAGGAGGCCACTATGGCTACACCTTC.

This sequence joins TRBV7-9 and TRBJ1-6; 7 positions agree with TRBD1. This CDR3 is 14 amino acids long. CDR1 is SEHNR, CDR2 FQNEAQ, per germline (reference sequence). The V and J ends lost 8 bases and 5 bases, in that order; junction bases with no gene match: 6. This CDR3 is CASDRDSDNSPLHF. CDR3 DNA sequence: TGTGCCAGCGACCGGGACAGCGATAATTCACCCCTCCACTTT.

Only one count was recorded for this clone. V gene TRBV25-1 combines with J gene TRBJ2-1; a possible D gene is TRBD2 (5 bases). In germline, CDR1 is MGHDK, CDR2 SYGVNS. There are 12 residues in the CDR3. The V end was cut by 4 bases, the J end by 10 bases, with 11 bases between. CDR3 in amino acids: CASSVGRGEQFF. The CDR3 bases are TGTGCCAGCAGTGTAGGGAGAGGAGAGCAGTTCTTC.

The chain combines TRBV5-1 with TRBJ1-1; 10 positions match TRBD1. From germline, CDR1 is SGHRS and CDR2 YFSETQ. The CDR3 sequence is 15 residues long. V lost 3 bases to trimming and J lost 0 bases; unmatched junction nucleotides: 2. The CDR3 DNA is TGCGCCAGCAGCTCGGACAGGGGGTTGAACACTGAAGCTTTCTTT. It translates to CASSSDRGLNTEAFF.

V usage is TRBV30 and J usage is TRBJ1-5; D is ambiguous. V was clipped by 3 bases and J by 0 bases, with 6 bases between them. CDR1 is GTSNPN, CDR2 SVGIG, per germline (reference sequence). The CDR3 runs to 13 residues. The CDR3 sequence: CAWSPNSNQPQHF. In DNA form, the CDR3 reads TGTGCCTGGAGCCCCAATAGCAATCAGCCCCAGCATTTT. Full variable domain (remainder filled in from reference TRBV30 and TRBJ1-5): SQTIHQWPATLVQPVGSPLSLECTVEGTSNPNLYWYRQAAGRGLQLLFYSVGIGQISSEVPQNLSASRPQDRQFILSSKKLLLSDSGFYLCAWSPNSNQPQHFGDGTRLSIL.

V is TRBV9 and J is TRBJ2-3, with D maybe TRBD1 (6 bases). The germline CDR1 and CDR2 sequences are SGDLS and YYNGEE. The CDR3 runs 14 residues. V was trimmed by 4 bases and J by 6 bases, leaving 15 bases between them. The CDR3, as DNA: TGTGCCAGCAGCCCTTCGGACAGCCCCGATACGCAGTATTTT. Protein product: CASSPSDSPDTQYF. The entire variable domain, with the rest obtained from reference TRBV9 and TRBJ2-3, is as follows: DSGVTQTPKHLITATGQRVTLRCSPRSGDLSVYWYQQSLDQGLQFLIQYYNGEERAKGNILERFSAQQFPDLHSELNLSSLELGDSALYFCASSPSDSPDTQYFGPGTRLTVL.

The chain employs TRBV5-1 and TRBJ2-3; D is perhaps TRBD2 (6 bases). The length of the CDR3 is 15 residues. V was clipped by 5 bases and J by 0 bases, with 13 bases between them. Germline CDR1 and CDR2: SGHRS and YFSETQ. In DNA form, the CDR3 reads TGCGCCAGCAGTTACACCGGGACTAGCACAGATACGCAGTATTTT. Translation gives CASSYTGTSTDTQYF.

The genes are TRBV7-9 and TRBJ1-4; 10 nucleotides agree with TRBD1. V lost 5 bases and J lost 5; bases outside the gene matches: 2. Germline CDR1 is SEHNR and CDR2 is FQNEAQ (reference sequence). The CDR3 sequence is 14 residues long. CDR3 coding DNA: TGTGCCAGCAGCCCGGGACAGGGGAATGAAAAACTGTTTTTT. This codes for CASSPGQGNEKLFF. The variable domain in full, completed from reference TRBV7-9 and TRBJ1-4, reads DTGVSQNPRHKITKRGQNVTFRCDPISEHNRLYWYRQTLGQGPEFLTYFQNEAQLEKSRLLSDRFSAERPKGSFSTLEIQRTEQGDSAMYLCASSPGQGNEKLFFGSGTQLSVL.

This clone was seen a handful of times. The chain links TRBV3-1 (or the pseudogene TRBV3-2) to TRBJ2-1, with 8 bases fitting TRBD2. The germline gives CDR1 LGHDT, CDR2 YNNKEL (reference sequence). The V segment lost 1 base and the J segment 7 bases; nucleotides outside the gene matches: 3. The CDR3 contains 14 residues. CDR3 amino acids: CASSQGSGGNEQFF. CDR3 DNA sequence: TGTGCCAGCAGCCAAGGTTCGGGGGGGAATGAGCAGTTCTTC.

The chain combines TRBV5-1 with TRBJ2-7; perhaps TRBD1 as D (5 bases). CDR1 is SGHRS, CDR2 YFSETQ, per germline. The CDR3 extends over 14 amino acids. With 0 bases removed from V and 1 base from J, the gap between germline ends came to 8 bases. The CDR3 protein is CASSLASGSYEQYF. CDR3 coding DNA: TGCGCCAGCAGCTTGGCCTCAGGGTCCTACGAGCAGTACTTC.

Turning to this clone: The identical CDR3 is also encoded by other nucleotide sequences in the sample. The chain uses TRBV18 and TRBJ1-1; TRBD1 matches 11 bases. Germline V lookup: CDR1 KGHSH, CDR2 LQKENI. The J segment lost 4 bases and the V segment lost 3 bases, leaving 4 bases of the junction unmatched. The CDR3 contains 15 residues. CDR3 sequence reads: CASSPTGQGVTEAFF. CDR3 bases: TGTGCCAGCTCACCTACGGGACAGGGGGTCACTGAAGCTTTCTTT.

The chain has TRBV12-5 and TRBJ2-3, with 13 bases fitting TRBD2. The CDR3 totals 15 residues. The V gene's germline CDR1 is LGHNT and CDR2 FRNRAP. The V and J ends lost 1 base and 8 bases, in that order; junction bases with no gene match: 3. The CDR3 nucleotides are TGTGCTAGTGGTTTGGGAGGACTAGCGGGGGCTACGCAGTATTTT. Translation gives CASGLGGLAGATQYF.